This is a list of T cell receptor beta chains from one sample in a study of regulatory T cells in long-lasting Graves disease. One entry per CDR3 protein results from TCRdb running MiXCR on the multiplex PCR reads. Counted here are more than 400,000 distinct CDR3 sequences, around 15% occurring once; the ten biggest clones make up 12%. These data were also filed under a second study, of T cells in Graves' hyperthyroidism and ophthalmopathy.

Material: peripheral blood mononuclear cells (PBMCs), obtained at new diagnosis, from a patient treated with antithyroid drugs. Receptors were obtained from a man aged 35 to 55 with Graves disease. Each CDR3 is given with its conserved first and last residue. D genes are given only for firm matches. Expanded clones are given a class, and other clones once, few, many or no size at all.

j_call: TRBJ1-2
d_call: TRBD1
clone_size: many
v_call: TRBV12-3/TRBV12-4
cdr3_length: 16
cdr3_nt: TGTGCCAGCAGACAACGGGACAGGGGGCTTAGTGGTGGCTACACCTTC
cdr3_aa: CASRQRDRGLSGGYTF

j_call: TRBJ2-3
d_call: TRBD1
clone_size: .
v_call: TRBV6-5
cdr3_length: 17
cdr3_nt: TGTGCCAGCAGTTACATGGGCCGGGGACAGAAATCAGATACGCAGTATTTT
cdr3_aa: CASSYMGRGQKSDTQYF

j_call: TRBJ2-7
d_call: TRBD1
clone_size: .
v_call: TRBV28
cdr3_length: 14
cdr3_nt: TGTGCCAGCACCGGGACAGGGAACTCCTACGAGCAGTACTTC
cdr3_aa: CASTGTGNSYEQYF

j_call: TRBJ2-1
d_call: .
clone_size: .
v_call: TRBV6-2/TRBV6-3
cdr3_length: 13
cdr3_nt: TGTGCCAGCAACGACCGACTAGTTTCTGAGCAGTTCTTC
cdr3_aa: CASNDRLVSEQFF

j_call: TRBJ2-7
d_call: .
clone_size: .
v_call: TRBV20-1
cdr3_length: 15
cdr3_nt: TGCAGTGCTAGAGACAGGGACTCATACGGCTACGAGCAGTACTTC
cdr3_aa: CSARDRDSYGYEQYF

j_call: TRBJ1-2
d_call: TRBD1
clone_size: .
v_call: TRBV19
cdr3_length: 11
cdr3_nt: TGTGCCAGCGGACAGGGCTACGGCTACACCTTC
cdr3_aa: CASGQGYGYTF

j_call: TRBJ2-5
d_call: .
clone_size: once
v_call: TRBV4-1
cdr3_length: 13
cdr3_nt: TGCGCCAGCAGCCTCGCTACCGCAGAGACCCAGTACTTC
cdr3_aa: CASSLATAETQYF

j_call: TRBJ2-2
d_call: .
clone_size: .
v_call: TRBV11-3
cdr3_length: 15
cdr3_nt: TGTGCCAGCAGCTTAGTAGGAGCCCCGGGCGGGGAGCTGTTTTTT
cdr3_aa: CASSLVGAPGGELFF

j_call: TRBJ2-5
d_call: TRBD2
clone_size: many
v_call: TRBV7-8
cdr3_length: 16
cdr3_nt: TGTGCCAGCAGCCCAACTCAGTCGGGAGGCCCGTGGGACCAGTACTTC
cdr3_aa: CASSPTQSGGPWDQYF

j_call: TRBJ1-5
d_call: .
clone_size: .
v_call: TRBV5-8
cdr3_length: 14
cdr3_nt: TGTGCCAGCAGCTTGGCTGGGGAGGGTCAGCCCCAGCATTTT
cdr3_aa: CASSLAGEGQPQHF

j_call: TRBJ1-2
d_call: .
clone_size: many
v_call: TRBV28
cdr3_length: 12
cdr3_nt: TGTGCCAGCAGTGCGCTAGAAGGCGGCTACACCTTC
cdr3_aa: CASSALEGGYTF

j_call: TRBJ2-1
d_call: TRBD2
clone_size: many
v_call: TRBV28
cdr3_length: 14
cdr3_nt: TGTGCCAGCAGTCCCACTAGCGTCCACAATGAGCAGTTCTTC
cdr3_aa: CASSPTSVHNEQFF

j_call: TRBJ2-3
d_call: .
clone_size: few
v_call: TRBV7-6
cdr3_length: 16
cdr3_nt: TGTGCCAGCAGCTTGGGCGGGTTGTCTAGCACAGATACGCAGTATTTT
cdr3_aa: CASSLGGLSSTDTQYF

j_call: TRBJ1-1
d_call: .
clone_size: many
v_call: TRBV5-1
cdr3_length: 14
cdr3_nt: TGCGCCAGCAGCTTAACAGAATTGAACACTGAAGCTTTCTTT
cdr3_aa: CASSLTELNTEAFF

j_call: TRBJ1-5
d_call: .
clone_size: many
v_call: TRBV2
cdr3_length: 13
cdr3_nt: TGTGCCAGCTCCCTGGGGGACCAACAGCCCCAGCATTTT
cdr3_aa: CASSLGDQQPQHF

j_call: TRBJ2-3
d_call: TRBD2
clone_size: few
v_call: TRBV7-9
cdr3_length: 15
cdr3_nt: TGTGCCAGCAGCCAAACTAGCGGGAGCTTCTATACGCAGTATTTT
cdr3_aa: CASSQTSGSFYTQYF

j_call: TRBJ1-6
d_call: .
clone_size: few
v_call: TRBV28
cdr3_length: 13
cdr3_nt: TGTGCCAGCAGGGTTTCGGGGAATTCACCCCTCCACTTT
cdr3_aa: CASRVSGNSPLHF